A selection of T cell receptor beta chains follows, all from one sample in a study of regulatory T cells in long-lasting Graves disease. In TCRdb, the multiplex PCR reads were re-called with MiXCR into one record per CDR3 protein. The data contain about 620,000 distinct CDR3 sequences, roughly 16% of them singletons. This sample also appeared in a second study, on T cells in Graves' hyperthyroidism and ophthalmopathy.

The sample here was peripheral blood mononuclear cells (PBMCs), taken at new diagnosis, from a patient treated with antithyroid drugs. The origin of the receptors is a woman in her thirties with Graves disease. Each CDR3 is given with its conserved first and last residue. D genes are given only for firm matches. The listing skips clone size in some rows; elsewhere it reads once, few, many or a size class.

CDR3nt: TGTGCCAGCTCACCACTAGTAAGCACAACTAATGAAAAACTGTTTTTT
CDR3aa: CASSPLVSTTNEKLFF
j_gene: TRBJ1-4
d_gene: NA
abundance: NA
v_gene: TRBV18

CDR3nt: TGCAGTGCCCCCCCAGCGGGGGGACTAGCCAAAAACATTCAGTACTTC
CDR3aa: CSAPPAGGLAKNIQYF
j_gene: TRBJ2-4
d_gene: TRBD2
abundance: few
v_gene: TRBV20-1

CDR3nt: TGTGCCAGCAGTTCTAGCGGGAATTTAGCCCAGTATTTT
CDR3aa: CASSSSGNLAQYF
j_gene: TRBJ2-3
d_gene: TRBD2
abundance: NA
v_gene: TRBV6-5

CDR3nt: TGTGCCAGCAGCGCGACAGGGGTGAGGACGGGGCAACAGCCCCAGCATTTT
CDR3aa: CASSATGVRTGQQPQHF
j_gene: TRBJ1-5
d_gene: TRBD1
abundance: many
v_gene: TRBV12-3/TRBV12-4

CDR3nt: TGTGCCACCAGCTCAAGAGGGGGAGCGAATCAGCCCCAGCATTTT
CDR3aa: CATSSRGGANQPQHF
j_gene: TRBJ1-5
d_gene: NA
abundance: many
v_gene: TRBV15

CDR3nt: TGCGCCAGCAGCGCATACCGGGACAGAGGTGAAAAACTGTTTTTT
CDR3aa: CASSAYRDRGEKLFF
j_gene: TRBJ1-4
d_gene: TRBD1
abundance: few
v_gene: TRBV5-1

CDR3nt: TGTGCCAGCAGTTTACGTACAGGGGGTGAGTTCTTC
CDR3aa: CASSLRTGGEFF
j_gene: TRBJ2-1
d_gene: TRBD1
abundance: many
v_gene: TRBV28

CDR3nt: TGTGCCAGTAGTCGGAGGACAGATAGTAGCACAGATACGCAGTATTTT
CDR3aa: CASSRRTDSSTDTQYF
j_gene: TRBJ2-3
d_gene: NA
abundance: NA
v_gene: TRBV19

CDR3nt: TGTGCCAGCAGTGAACGGGCAGGGACTGGGGCCAACGTCCTGACTTTC
CDR3aa: CASSERAGTGANVLTF
j_gene: TRBJ2-6
d_gene: NA
abundance: many
v_gene: TRBV2

CDR3nt: TGCGCCAGCAGCTTGGATGGGCGGGATACGCAGTATTTT
CDR3aa: CASSLDGRDTQYF
j_gene: TRBJ2-3
d_gene: NA
abundance: NA
v_gene: TRBV5-1

CDR3nt: TGTGCCAGCAGCGTGTCGGGACTAGCGAGCACAGATACGCAGTATTTT
CDR3aa: CASSVSGLASTDTQYF
j_gene: TRBJ2-3
d_gene: TRBD2
abundance: NA
v_gene: TRBV9

CDR3nt: TGCGCCAGCAGCCAAGTCGGGACTAGGGGGGAGACCCAGTACTTC
CDR3aa: CASSQVGTRGETQYF
j_gene: TRBJ2-5
d_gene: TRBD2
abundance: NA
v_gene: TRBV4-1

CDR3nt: TGTGCCAGCAGACAGGGGGGGGAAGCTTTCTTT
CDR3aa: CASRQGGEAFF
j_gene: TRBJ1-1
d_gene: TRBD1
abundance: NA
v_gene: TRBV3-1

CDR3nt: TGTGCCAGCAGCCGGTGGAGAGCGGGAGGAGTAGAGCAGTTCTTC
CDR3aa: CASSRWRAGGVEQFF
j_gene: TRBJ2-1
d_gene: TRBD2
abundance: few
v_gene: TRBV7-9

CDR3nt: TGTGCCAGCACCCCGGGACAGGGGCCCACCGGGGAGCTGTTTTTT
CDR3aa: CASTPGQGPTGELFF
j_gene: TRBJ2-2
d_gene: TRBD1
abundance: few
v_gene: TRBV7-2

CDR3nt: TGTGCCAGTAATAACGGCTATGGCTACACCTTC
CDR3aa: CASNNGYGYTF
j_gene: TRBJ1-2
d_gene: NA
abundance: many
v_gene: TRBV28

CDR3nt: TGTGCCAGCAGCGGACAGAGTCAAGAGACCCAGTACTTC
CDR3aa: CASSGQSQETQYF
j_gene: TRBJ2-5
d_gene: NA
abundance: many
v_gene: TRBV2

CDR3nt: TGTGCCAGCAGCTTTTGGGGTGCGTACGATGAGCAGTTCTTC
CDR3aa: CASSFWGAYDEQFF
j_gene: TRBJ2-1
d_gene: NA
abundance: many
v_gene: TRBV7-9

CDR3nt: TGTGCCAGAAGCTTCAACAGGGTGACGAACACTGAAGCTTTCTTT
CDR3aa: CARSFNRVTNTEAFF
j_gene: TRBJ1-1
d_gene: NA
abundance: once
v_gene: TRBV7-9

CDR3nt: TGTGCCTGGGAAGGCGCCACAGATACGCAGTATTTT
CDR3aa: CAWEGATDTQYF
j_gene: TRBJ2-3
d_gene: NA
abundance: NA
v_gene: TRBV30

CDR3nt: TGTGCCAGCAGTTACGTTCCGACGGGCGGGAGCTACAATGAGCAGTTCTTC
CDR3aa: CASSYVPTGGSYNEQFF
j_gene: TRBJ2-1
d_gene: TRBD2
abundance: many
v_gene: TRBV6-2/TRBV6-3

CDR3nt: TGTGCCAGCAGCGTGAGTCCCAGGACAGATACGCAGTATTTT
CDR3aa: CASSVSPRTDTQYF
j_gene: TRBJ2-3
d_gene: NA
abundance: NA
v_gene: TRBV5-8

CDR3nt: TGTGCCAGCAGCTTAGGTGTTGGTGGACAGGGGAACACTGAAGCTTTCTTT
CDR3aa: CASSLGVGGQGNTEAFF
j_gene: TRBJ1-1
d_gene: TRBD1
abundance: NA
v_gene: TRBV7-6

CDR3nt: TGCAGTGCTAGAATCCCTGGAGGTGAGGGTGAGCAGTTCTTC
CDR3aa: CSARIPGGEGEQFF
j_gene: TRBJ2-1
d_gene: NA
abundance: NA
v_gene: TRBV20-1

CDR3nt: TGCAGCGTTGAAGATTCGTCGGGTTTCGAGCAGTACTTC
CDR3aa: CSVEDSSGFEQYF
j_gene: TRBJ2-7
d_gene: NA
abundance: NA
v_gene: TRBV29-1

CDR3nt: TGTGCCAGCACCCTTCAGGGTAGTAATTCACCCCTCCACTTT
CDR3aa: CASTLQGSNSPLHF
j_gene: TRBJ1-6
d_gene: NA
abundance: NA
v_gene: TRBV6-1

CDR3nt: TGCAGTTCACTCCTACCTAGCGGGAGAACAGATACGCAGTATTTT
CDR3aa: CSSLLPSGRTDTQYF
j_gene: TRBJ2-3
d_gene: TRBD2
abundance: few
v_gene: TRBV20-1

CDR3nt: TGTGCCAGCAGCCCCACATTTGAGGGTGAGCAGTTCTTC
CDR3aa: CASSPTFEGEQFF
j_gene: TRBJ2-1
d_gene: NA
abundance: many
v_gene: TRBV7-3

CDR3nt: TGTGCCAGCAGGGGGATCAGGGGGCTGGACGAGCAGTACTTC
CDR3aa: CASRGIRGLDEQYF
j_gene: TRBJ2-7
d_gene: TRBD1
abundance: many
v_gene: TRBV28

CDR3nt: TGCGCCAGCAGTGACCCGCAAGGGACAGGGGTCACGAACACTGAAGCTTTCTTT
CDR3aa: CASSDPQGTGVTNTEAFF
j_gene: TRBJ1-1
d_gene: TRBD1
abundance: many
v_gene: TRBV10-2

CDR3nt: TGCAGTGCTGGGCCGCCTAGCGGGAATCCCGGGCCGGAGACCCAGTACTTC
CDR3aa: CSAGPPSGNPGPETQYF
j_gene: TRBJ2-5
d_gene: TRBD2
abundance: NA
v_gene: TRBV20-1

CDR3nt: TGTGCTAGTGGATATGCATTAGCGGGAGGGAACACCGGGGAGCTGTTTTTT
CDR3aa: CASGYALAGGNTGELFF
j_gene: TRBJ2-2
d_gene: TRBD2
abundance: NA
v_gene: TRBV12-5

CDR3nt: TGTGCCAGCAGCTTAGCCCTAGCGGGATACGATGAGCAGTTCTTC
CDR3aa: CASSLALAGYDEQFF
j_gene: TRBJ2-1
d_gene: TRBD2
abundance: many
v_gene: TRBV7-6

CDR3nt: TGTGCCAGCAGCCAAGGGGATTATACAGATACGCAGTATTTT
CDR3aa: CASSQGDYTDTQYF
j_gene: TRBJ2-3
d_gene: NA
abundance: NA
v_gene: TRBV3-1